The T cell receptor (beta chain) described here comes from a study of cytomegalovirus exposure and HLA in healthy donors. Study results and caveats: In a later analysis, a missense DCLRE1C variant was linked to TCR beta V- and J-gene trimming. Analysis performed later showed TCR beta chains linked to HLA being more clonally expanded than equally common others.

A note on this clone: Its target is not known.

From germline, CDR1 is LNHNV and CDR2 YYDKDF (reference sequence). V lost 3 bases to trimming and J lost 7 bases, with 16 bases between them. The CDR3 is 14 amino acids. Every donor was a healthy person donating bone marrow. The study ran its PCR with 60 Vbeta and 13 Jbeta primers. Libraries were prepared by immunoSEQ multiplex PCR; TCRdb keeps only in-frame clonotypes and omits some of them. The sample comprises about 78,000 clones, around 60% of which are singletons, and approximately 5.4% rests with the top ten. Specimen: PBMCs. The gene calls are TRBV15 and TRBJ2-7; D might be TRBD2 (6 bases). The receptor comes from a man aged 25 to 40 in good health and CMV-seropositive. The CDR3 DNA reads TGTGCCACCAGCAGTGGGTTTGGTGCGGGAGAGCAGTACTTC. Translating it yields CATSSGFGAGEQYF.